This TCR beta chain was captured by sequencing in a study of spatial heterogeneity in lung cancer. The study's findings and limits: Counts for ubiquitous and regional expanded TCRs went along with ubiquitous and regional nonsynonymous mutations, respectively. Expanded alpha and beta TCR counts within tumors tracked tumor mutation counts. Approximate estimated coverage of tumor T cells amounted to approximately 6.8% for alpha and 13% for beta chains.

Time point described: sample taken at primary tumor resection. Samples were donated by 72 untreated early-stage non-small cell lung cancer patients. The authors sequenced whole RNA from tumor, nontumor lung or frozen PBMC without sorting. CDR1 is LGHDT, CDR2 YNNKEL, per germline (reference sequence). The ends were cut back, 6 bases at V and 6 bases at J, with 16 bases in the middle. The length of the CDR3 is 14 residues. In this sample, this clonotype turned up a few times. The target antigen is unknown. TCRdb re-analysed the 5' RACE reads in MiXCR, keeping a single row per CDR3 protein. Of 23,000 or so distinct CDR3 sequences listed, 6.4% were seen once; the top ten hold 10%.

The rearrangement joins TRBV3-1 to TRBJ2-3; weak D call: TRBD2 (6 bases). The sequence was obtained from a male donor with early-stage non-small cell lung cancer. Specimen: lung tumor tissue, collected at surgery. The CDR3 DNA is TGTGCCAGCAGTCCCAACTTTGGGGGGGATACGCAGTATTTT. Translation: CASSPNFGGDTQYF.